Sequencing of this T cell receptor beta chain was carried out in a study of shared clonotypes between healthy human individuals. Germline V lookup: CDR1 SGHVS, CDR2 FQNEAQ. CDR3 length: 16 residues. V lost 2 bases, J lost 0 bases, and 5 bases stayed unmatched. Clones were read by immunoSEQ multiplex PCR, and TCRdb kept only the in-frame ones, dropping some. The sample yields some 1 million clones, under 80% seen once. The rearrangement uses TRBV7-8 and TRBJ1-2; 8 bases map to TRBD1. The origin of this receptor is a man between 18 and 29 years old in good health. The material sequenced was memory CD4+ T cells sorted from blood. Noted subset: CD45RA-negative fraction. The DNA of the CDR3 is TGTGCCAGCAGCTTAAGCGAACAGGGGGCTAACTATGGCTACACCTTC. It codes for CASSLSEQGANYGYTF.